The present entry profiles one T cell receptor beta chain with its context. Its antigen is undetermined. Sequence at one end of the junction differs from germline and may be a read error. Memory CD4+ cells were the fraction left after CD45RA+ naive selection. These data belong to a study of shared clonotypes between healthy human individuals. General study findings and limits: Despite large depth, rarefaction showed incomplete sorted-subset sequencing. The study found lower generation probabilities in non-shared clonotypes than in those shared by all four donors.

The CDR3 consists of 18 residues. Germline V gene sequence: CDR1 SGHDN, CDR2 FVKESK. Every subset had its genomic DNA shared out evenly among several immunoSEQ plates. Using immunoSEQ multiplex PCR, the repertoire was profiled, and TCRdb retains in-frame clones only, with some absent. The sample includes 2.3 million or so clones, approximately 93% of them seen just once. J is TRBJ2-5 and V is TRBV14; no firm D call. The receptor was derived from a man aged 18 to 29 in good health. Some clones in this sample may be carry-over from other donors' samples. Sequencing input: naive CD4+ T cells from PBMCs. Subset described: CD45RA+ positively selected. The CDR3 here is CASSPSHRGVRVQEAQYF. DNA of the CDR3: TGTGCCAGCAGCCCATCTCATCGCGGCGTTCGAGTTCAAGAGGCCCAGTACTTC.